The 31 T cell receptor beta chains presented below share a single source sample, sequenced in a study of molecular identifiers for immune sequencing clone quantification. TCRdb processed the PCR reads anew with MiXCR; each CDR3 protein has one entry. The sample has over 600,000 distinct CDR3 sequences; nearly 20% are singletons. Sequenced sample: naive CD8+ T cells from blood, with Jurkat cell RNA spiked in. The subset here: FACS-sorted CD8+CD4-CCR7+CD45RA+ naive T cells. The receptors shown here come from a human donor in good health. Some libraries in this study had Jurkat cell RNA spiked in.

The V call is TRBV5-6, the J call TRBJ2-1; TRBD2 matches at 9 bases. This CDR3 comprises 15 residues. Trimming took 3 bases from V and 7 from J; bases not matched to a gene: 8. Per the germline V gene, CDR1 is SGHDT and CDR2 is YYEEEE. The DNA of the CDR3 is TGTGCCAGCAGCTCACCCTGGCGGGAGGGGAATGAGCAGTTCTTC. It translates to CASSSPWREGNEQFF. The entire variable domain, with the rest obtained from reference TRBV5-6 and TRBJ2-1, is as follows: DAGVTQSPTHLIKTRGQQVTLRCSPKSGHDTVSWYQQALGQGPQFIFQYYEEEERQRGNFPDRFSGHQFPNYSSELNVNALLLGDSALYLCASSSPWREGNEQFFGPGTRLTVL.

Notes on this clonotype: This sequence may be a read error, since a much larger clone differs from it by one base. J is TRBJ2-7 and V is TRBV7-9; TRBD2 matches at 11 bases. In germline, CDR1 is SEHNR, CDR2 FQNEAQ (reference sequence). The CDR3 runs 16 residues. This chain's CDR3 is CASSARGLADSYERYF. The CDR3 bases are TGTGCCAGCAGCGCCCGGGGACTAGCGGATTCCTACGAGCGGTACTTC.

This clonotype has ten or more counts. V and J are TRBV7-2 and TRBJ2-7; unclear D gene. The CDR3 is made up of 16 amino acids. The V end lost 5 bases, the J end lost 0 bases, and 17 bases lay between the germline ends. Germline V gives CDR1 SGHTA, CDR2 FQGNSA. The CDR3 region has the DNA TGTGCCAGCAGCCCTTGGCAGGAACTTTTCTCCTACGAGCAGTACTTC. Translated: CASSPWQELFSYEQYF.

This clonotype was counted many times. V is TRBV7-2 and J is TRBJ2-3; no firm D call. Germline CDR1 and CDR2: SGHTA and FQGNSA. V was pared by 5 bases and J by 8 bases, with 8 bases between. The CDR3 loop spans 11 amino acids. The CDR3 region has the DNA TGTGCCAGCAGCGGTGCCGGTACGCAGTATTTT. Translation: CASSGAGTQYF.

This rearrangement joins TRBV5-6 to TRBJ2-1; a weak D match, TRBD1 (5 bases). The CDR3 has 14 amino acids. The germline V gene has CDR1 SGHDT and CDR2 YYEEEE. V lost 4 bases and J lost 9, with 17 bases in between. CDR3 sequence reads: CASSTDSGWAEQFF. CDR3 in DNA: TGTGCCAGCAGCACAGACAGTGGTTGGGCTGAGCAGTTCTTC.

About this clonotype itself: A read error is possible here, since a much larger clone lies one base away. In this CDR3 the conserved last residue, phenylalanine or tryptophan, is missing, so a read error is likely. CDR3 sequence (DNA): TGTGCCAGCAGCTTTTTAGCGGGAGGAGAGACCCAGTACCTC. Translation: CASSFLAGGETQYL. This chain uses TRBV7-9 with TRBJ2-5; TRBD2 matches at 10 bases. Trimming at V came to 3 bases and at J to 4 bases, leaving 2 bases not matched to a gene. Germline CDR1 and CDR2: SEHNR and FQNEAQ (reference sequence). The CDR3 extends over 14 amino acids.

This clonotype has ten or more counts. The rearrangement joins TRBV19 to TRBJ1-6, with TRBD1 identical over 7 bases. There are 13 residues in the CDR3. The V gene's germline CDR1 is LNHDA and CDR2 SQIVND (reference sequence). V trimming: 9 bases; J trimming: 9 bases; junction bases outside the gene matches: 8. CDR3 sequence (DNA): TGTGCCAGCACGACAGGGAATGGTTCACCCCTCCACTTT. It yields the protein CASTTGNGSPLHF.

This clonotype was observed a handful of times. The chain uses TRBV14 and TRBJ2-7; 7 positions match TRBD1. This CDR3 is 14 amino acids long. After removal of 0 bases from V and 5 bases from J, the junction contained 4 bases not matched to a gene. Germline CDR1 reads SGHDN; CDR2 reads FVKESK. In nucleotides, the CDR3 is TGTGCCAGCAGCCAAGAGGCAGGGGGACACGAGCAGTACTTC. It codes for CASSQEAGGHEQYF.

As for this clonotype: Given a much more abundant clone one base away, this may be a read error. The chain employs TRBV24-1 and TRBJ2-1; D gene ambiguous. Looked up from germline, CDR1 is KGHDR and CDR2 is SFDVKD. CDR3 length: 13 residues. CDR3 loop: CTTSSYTYNEQFF. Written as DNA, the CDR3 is TGTACCACCAGTTCCTATACCTACAATGAGCAGTTCTTC.

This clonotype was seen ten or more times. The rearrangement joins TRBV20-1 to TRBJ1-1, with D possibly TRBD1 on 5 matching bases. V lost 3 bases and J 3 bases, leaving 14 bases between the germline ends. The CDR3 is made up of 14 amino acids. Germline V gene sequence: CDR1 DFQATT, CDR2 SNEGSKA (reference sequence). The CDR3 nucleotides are TGCAGTGCTAGGTCACCGGGGCTGGACACTGAAGCTTTCTTT. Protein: CSARSPGLDTEAFF.

CDR3 sequence reads: CASSLPAGLAGYNEQFF. CDR3 nucleotides: TGTGCCAGCAGCTTACCGGCGGGACTAGCAGGTTACAATGAGCAGTTCTTC. The rearrangement links TRBV7-9 to TRBJ2-1, with 9 bases aligning to TRBD2. V lost 2 bases, J lost 4 bases, and 9 bases stayed unmatched. This CDR3 has 17 amino acids. Looked up from germline, CDR1 is SEHNR and CDR2 is FQNEAQ (reference sequence).

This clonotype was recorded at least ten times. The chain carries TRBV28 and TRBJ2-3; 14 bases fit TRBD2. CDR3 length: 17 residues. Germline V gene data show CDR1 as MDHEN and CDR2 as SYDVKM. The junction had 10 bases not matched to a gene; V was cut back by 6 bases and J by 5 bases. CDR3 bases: TGTGCCAGCAGCCCGTTGGGACTAGCGGGAGTAAAAGATACGCAGTATTTT. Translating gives CASSPLGLAGVKDTQYF.

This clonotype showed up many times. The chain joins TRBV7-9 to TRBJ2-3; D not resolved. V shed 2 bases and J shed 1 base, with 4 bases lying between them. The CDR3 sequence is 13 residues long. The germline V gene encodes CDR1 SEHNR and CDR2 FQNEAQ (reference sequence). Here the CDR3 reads CASSLFGTDTQYF. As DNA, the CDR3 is TGTGCCAGCAGCTTATTCGGCACAGATACGCAGTATTTT.

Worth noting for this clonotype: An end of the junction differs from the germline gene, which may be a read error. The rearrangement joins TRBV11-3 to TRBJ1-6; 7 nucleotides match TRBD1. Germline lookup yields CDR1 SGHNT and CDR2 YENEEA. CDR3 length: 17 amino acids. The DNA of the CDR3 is TGTGCCAGCTGCTTAGCTAGGGGGCCGCCCTATAATTCACCCCTCCACTTT. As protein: CASCLARGPPYNSPLHF.

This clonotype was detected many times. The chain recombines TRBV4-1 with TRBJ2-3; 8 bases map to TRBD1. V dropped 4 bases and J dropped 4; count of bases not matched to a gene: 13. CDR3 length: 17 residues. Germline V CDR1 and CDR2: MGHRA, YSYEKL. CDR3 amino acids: CASSLPGQAFSADTQYF. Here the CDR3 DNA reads TGCGCCAGCAGCCTACCGGGACAGGCATTTAGTGCAGATACGCAGTATTTT.

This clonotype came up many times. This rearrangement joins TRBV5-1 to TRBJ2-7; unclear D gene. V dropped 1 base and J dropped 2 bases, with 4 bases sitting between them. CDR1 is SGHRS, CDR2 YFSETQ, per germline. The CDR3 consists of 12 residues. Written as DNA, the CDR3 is TGCGCCAGCAGCTTGAATCCCTACGAGCAGTACTTC. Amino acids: CASSLNPYEQYF.

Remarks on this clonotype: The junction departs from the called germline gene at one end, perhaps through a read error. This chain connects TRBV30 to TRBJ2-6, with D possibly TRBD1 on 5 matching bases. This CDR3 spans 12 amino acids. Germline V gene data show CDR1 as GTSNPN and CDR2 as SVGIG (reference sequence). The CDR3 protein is CAWLYGANVLAF. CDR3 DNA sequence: TGTGCCTGGCTATATGGGGCCAACGTCCTGGCTTTC.

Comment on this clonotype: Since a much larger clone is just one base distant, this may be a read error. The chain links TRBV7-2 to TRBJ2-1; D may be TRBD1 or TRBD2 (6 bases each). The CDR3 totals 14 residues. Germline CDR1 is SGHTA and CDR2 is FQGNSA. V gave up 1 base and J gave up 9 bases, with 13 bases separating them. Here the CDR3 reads CASSLGGALSEQFF. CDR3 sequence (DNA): TGTGCCAGCAGCTTAGGGGGGGCTTTAAGTGAGCAGTTCTTC.

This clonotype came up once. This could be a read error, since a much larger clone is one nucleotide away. Here the CDR3 reads CASRLGTSGGYKQYF. In DNA form, the CDR3 reads TGTGCCAGCAGGCTCGGGACTAGCGGGGGTTACAAGCAGTACTTC. The gene calls are TRBV6-2 or TRBV6-3 and TRBJ2-7, with 14 bases aligning to TRBD2. V gave up 6 bases and J gave up 8 bases; unmatched junction bases: 9. Germline lookup yields CDR1 MNHEY and CDR2 SVGEGT. The CDR3 length is 15 residues.

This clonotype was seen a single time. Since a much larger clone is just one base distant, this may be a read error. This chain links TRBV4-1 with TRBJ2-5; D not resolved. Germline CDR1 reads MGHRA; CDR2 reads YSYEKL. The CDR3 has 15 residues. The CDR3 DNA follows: TGCGCCAGCAGCCAAGTTGGTGCGTTCCAAGAGAACCAGTACTTC. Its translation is CASSQVGAFQENQYF.

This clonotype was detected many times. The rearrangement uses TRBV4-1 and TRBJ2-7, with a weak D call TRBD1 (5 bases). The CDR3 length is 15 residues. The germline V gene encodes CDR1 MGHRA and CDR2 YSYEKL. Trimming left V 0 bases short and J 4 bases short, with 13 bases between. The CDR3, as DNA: TGCGCCAGCAGCCAAGATCAGCTAGGGGCGTACGAGCAGTACTTC. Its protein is CASSQDQLGAYEQYF.

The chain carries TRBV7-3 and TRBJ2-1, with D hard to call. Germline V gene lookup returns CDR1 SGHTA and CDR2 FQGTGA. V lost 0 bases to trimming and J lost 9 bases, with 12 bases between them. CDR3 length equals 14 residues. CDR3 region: CASSLTWGGSEQFF. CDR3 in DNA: TGTGCCAGCAGCTTAACGTGGGGTGGTAGTGAGCAGTTCTTC.

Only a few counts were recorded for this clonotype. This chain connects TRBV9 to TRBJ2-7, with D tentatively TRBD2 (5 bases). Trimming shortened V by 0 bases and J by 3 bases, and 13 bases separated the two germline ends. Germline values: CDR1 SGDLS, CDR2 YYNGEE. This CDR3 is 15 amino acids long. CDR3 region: CASSVAYGESYEQYF. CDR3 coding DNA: TGTGCCAGCAGCGTAGCTTACGGGGAGAGCTACGAGCAGTACTTC. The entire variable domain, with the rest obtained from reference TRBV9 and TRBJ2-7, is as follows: DSGVTQTPKHLITATGQRVTLRCSPRSGDLSVYWYQQSLDQGLQFLIQYYNGEERAKGNILERFSAQQFPDLHSELNLSSLELGDSALYFCASSVAYGESYEQYFGPGTRLTVT.

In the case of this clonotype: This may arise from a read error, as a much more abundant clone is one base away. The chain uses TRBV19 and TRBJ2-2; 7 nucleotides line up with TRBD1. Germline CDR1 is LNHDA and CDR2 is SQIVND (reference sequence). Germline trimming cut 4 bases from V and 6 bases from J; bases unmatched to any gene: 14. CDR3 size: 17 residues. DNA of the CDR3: TGTGCCAGTAGTACCAACCGGAACAGGGGCTCGGCCGGGGAGCTGTTTTTT. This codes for CASSTNRNRGSAGELFF.

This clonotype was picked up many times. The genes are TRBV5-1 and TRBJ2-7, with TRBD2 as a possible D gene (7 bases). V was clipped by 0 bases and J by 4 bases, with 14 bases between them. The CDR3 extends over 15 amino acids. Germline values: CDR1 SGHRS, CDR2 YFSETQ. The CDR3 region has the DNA TGCGCCAGCAGCTTGGGCGGGGGCAGAGCTTACGAGCAGTACTTC. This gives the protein CASSLGGGRAYEQYF.

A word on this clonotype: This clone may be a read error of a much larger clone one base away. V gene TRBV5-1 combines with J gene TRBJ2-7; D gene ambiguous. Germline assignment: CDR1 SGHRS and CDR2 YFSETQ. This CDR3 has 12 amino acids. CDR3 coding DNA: TGCGTCAGCAGCTCTGGGCGTCCCGAGCAGTACTTC. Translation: CVSSSGRPEQYF.

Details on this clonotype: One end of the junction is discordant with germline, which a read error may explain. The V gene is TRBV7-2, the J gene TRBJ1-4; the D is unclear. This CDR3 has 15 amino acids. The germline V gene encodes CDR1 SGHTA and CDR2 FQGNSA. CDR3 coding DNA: TGTGCCAGCACCCCCGGCCCGAGGACTAATGAAAAACCGTTTTTT. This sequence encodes CASTPGPRTNEKPFF. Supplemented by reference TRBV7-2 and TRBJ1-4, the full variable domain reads GAGVSQSPSNKVTEKGKDVELRCDPISGHTALYWYRQSLGQGLEFLIYFQGNSAPDKSGLPSDRFSAERTGGSVSTLTIQRTQQEDSAVYLCASTPGPRTNEKPFFGSGTQLSVL.

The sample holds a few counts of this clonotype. The CDR3: CASSQEGTGETQYF. The CDR3 DNA reads as TGTGCCAGCAGCCAAGAAGGCACCGGAGAGACCCAGTACTTC. The chain combines TRBV3-1 with TRBJ2-5, with no clear D. Germline V gene lookup returns CDR1 LGHDT and CDR2 YNNKEL (reference sequence). Trimming left V 0 bases short and J 4 bases short, with 9 bases between. This CDR3 comprises 14 residues.

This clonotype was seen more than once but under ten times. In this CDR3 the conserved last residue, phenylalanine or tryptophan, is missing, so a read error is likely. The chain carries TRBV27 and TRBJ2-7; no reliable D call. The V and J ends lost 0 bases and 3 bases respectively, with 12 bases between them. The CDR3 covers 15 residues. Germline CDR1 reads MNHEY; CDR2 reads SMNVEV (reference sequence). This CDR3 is CASSLSAQTFYEQYL. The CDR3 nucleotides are TGTGCCAGCAGTTTATCAGCACAGACCTTCTACGAGCAGTACCTC.

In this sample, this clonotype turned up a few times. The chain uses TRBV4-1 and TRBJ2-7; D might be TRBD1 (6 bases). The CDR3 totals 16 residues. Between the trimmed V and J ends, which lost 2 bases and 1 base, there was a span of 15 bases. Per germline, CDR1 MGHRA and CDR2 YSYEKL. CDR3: CASSQFPGTLSYEQYF. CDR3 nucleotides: TGCGCCAGCAGCCAATTCCCCGGGACACTGTCCTACGAGCAGTACTTC.

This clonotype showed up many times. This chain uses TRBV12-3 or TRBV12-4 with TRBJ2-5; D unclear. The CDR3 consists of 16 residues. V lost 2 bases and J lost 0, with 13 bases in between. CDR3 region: CASSLSAGGDQETQYF. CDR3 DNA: TGTGCCAGCAGTTTATCGGCAGGTGGGGACCAAGAGACCCAGTACTTC.